This T cell receptor beta chain emerged from a study of blood T cell repertoires in COVID-19. Study overall: Italy, Spain and the United States were the sources of the convalescent and acute COVID-19 samples. From T cells, B-cell-depleted T cells, or PBMCs came the material, which was cDNA or gDNA.

The V gene's germline CDR1 is SGHVS and CDR2 FNYEAQ. The CDR3 has 17 amino acids. V shed 5 bases, J shed 0 bases, and the junction held 3 bases outside the gene matches. How the authors handled the data: Researchers report that nucleated cell counts were estimated from reference gene primer amplification. Repertoires were generated with immunoSEQ multiplex PCR, while TCRdb's copy carries only in-frame clones and drops some. D and trimming were read from the DNA, whereas the V and J calls and clone size are those reported in that table. The top ten hold around 9.3% of the sample, which has hundreds of thousands of clones, about 91% seen once.

Material for sequencing was PBMCs or T cells enriched from blood (not recorded which). The genes are TRBV7-6 and TRBJ2-3; 15 nucleotides line up with TRBD2. The TCR sequence derives from a woman between 18 and 29 years old who had recovered from COVID-19. CDR3 coding DNA: TGTGCCAGCAGCCTCGGACTAGCGGGGGGGAGCACAGATACGCAGTATTTT. This codes for CASSLGLAGGSTDTQYF.